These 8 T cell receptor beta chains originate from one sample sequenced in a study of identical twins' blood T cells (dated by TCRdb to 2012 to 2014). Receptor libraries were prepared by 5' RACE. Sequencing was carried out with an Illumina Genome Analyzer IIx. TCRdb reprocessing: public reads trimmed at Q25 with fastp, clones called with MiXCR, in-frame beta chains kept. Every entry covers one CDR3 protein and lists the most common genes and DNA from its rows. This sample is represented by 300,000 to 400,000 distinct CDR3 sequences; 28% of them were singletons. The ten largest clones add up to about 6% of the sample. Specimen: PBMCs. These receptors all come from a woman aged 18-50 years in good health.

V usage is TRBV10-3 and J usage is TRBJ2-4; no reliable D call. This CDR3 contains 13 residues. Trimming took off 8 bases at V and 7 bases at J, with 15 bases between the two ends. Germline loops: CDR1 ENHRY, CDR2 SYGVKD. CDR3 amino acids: CAICDDPENIQYF. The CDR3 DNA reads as TGTGCCATCTGCGATGACCCTGAGAACATTCAGTACTTC.

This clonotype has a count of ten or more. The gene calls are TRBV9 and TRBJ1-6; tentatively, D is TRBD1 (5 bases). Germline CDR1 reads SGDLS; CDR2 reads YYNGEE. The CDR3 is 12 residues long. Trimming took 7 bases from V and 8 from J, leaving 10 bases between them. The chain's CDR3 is CASGTWYSPLHF. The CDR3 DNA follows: TGTGCCAGCGGGACCTGGTATTCACCCCTCCACTTT.

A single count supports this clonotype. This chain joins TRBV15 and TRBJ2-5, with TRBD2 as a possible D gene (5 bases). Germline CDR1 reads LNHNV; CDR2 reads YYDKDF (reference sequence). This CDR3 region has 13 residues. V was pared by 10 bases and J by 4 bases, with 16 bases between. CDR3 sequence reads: CAISSVSGETQYF. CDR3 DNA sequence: TGTGCCATCTCCTCCGTGAGCGGAGAGACCCAGTACTTC. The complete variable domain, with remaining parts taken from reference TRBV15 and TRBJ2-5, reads DAMVIQNPRYQVTQFGKPVTLSCSQTLNHNVMYWYQQKSSQAPKLLFHYYDKDFNNEADTPDNFQSRRPNTSFCFLDIRSPGLGDTAMYLCAISSVSGETQYFGPGTRLLVL.

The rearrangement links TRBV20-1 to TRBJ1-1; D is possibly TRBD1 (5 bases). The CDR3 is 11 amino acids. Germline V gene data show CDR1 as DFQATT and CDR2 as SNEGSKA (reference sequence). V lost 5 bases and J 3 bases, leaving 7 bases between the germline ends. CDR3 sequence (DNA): TGCAGTGCTGGGACTTACACTGAAGCTTTCTTT. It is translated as CSAGTYTEAFF.

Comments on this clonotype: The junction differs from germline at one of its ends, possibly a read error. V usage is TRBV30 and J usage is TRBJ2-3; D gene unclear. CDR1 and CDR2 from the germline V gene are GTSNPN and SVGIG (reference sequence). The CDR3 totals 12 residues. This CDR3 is CTWSVLVDTQYF. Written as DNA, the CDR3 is TGTACCTGGAGTGTGTTAGTTGATACGCAGTATTTT. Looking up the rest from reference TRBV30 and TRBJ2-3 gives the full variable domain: SQTIHQWPATLVQPVGSPLSLECTVEGTSNPNLYWYRQAAGRGLQLLFYSVGIGQISSEVPQNLSASRPQDRQFILSSKKLLLSDSGFYLCTWSVLVDTQYFGPGTRLTVL.

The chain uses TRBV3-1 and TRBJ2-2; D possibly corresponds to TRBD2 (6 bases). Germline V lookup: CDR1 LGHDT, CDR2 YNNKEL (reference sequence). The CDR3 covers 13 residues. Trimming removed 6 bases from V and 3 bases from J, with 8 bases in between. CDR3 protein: CASRREYTGELFF. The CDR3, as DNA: TGTGCCAGCAGACGGGAGTACACCGGGGAGCTGTTTTTT. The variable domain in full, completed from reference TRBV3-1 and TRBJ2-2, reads DTAVSQTPKYLVTQMGNDKSIKCEQNLGHDTMYWYKQDSKKFLKIMFSYNNKELIINETVPNRFSPKSPDKAHLNLHINSLELGDSAVYFCASRREYTGELFFGEGSRLTVL.

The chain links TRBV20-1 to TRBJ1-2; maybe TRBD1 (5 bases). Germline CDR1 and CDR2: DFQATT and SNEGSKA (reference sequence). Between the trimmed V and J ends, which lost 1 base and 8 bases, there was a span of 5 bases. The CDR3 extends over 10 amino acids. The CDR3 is CSARAGGYTF. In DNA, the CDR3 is TGCAGTGCTAGAGCAGGGGGCTACACCTTC.

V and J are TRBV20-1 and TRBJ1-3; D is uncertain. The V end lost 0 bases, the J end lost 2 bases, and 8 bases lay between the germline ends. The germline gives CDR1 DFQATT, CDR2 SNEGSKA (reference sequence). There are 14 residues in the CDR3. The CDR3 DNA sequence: TGCAGTGCTAGAGATTTGGCAGCTGGAAACACCATATATTTT. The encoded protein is CSARDLAAGNTIYF.